This is a list of T cell receptor beta chains from one sample in a study of blood T cell repertoires in COVID-19. Clones were sequenced by immunoSEQ multiplex PCR, and TCRdb holds only the in-frame ones, with some missing. This sample has under 250,000 clones; around nine tenths occur once, and the top ten carry around 6.5%. Sequencing input: peripheral blood. All receptors come from a man aged 55 to 70 who had recovered from COVID-19. The CDR3 runs from the conserved cysteine through the conserved F or W. Fields, in order: clone size, V gene, J gene, D gene, CDR3 protein, CDR3 DNA. The D gene is left open where the match is weak. Only some rows state a clone size, as once, few, many or a class for expanded clones.

abundance: -; v_gene: TRBV7-7; j_gene: TRBJ1-1; d_gene: -; CDR3aa: CASSLALNTEAFF; CDR3nt: TGTGCTAGCAGCTTGGCCCTGAACACTGAAGCTTTCTTT
abundance: -; v_gene: TRBV4-1; j_gene: TRBJ2-7; d_gene: -; CDR3aa: CASSLRAREYEQYF; CDR3nt: TGCGCCAGCAGTTTAAGAGCCAGGGAATACGAGCAGTACTTC
abundance: -; v_gene: TRBV12-3/TRBV12-4; j_gene: TRBJ2-7; d_gene: -; CDR3aa: CASSQAYEQYF; CDR3nt: TGTGCCAGCAGCCAGGCCTACGAGCAGTACTTC
abundance: -; v_gene: TRBV19; j_gene: TRBJ2-7; d_gene: TRBD1; CDR3aa: CASPLDRDYEQYF; CDR3nt: TGTGCCAGTCCTCTGGACAGGGACTACGAGCAGTACTTC
abundance: once; v_gene: TRBV29-1; j_gene: TRBJ1-3; d_gene: -; CDR3aa: CSVASPGNTIYF; CDR3nt: TGCAGCGTTGCCAGTCCCGGAAACACCATATATTTT
abundance: -; v_gene: TRBV7-7; j_gene: TRBJ2-5; d_gene: TRBD1; CDR3aa: CASSPRTGAWETQYF; CDR3nt: TGTGCTAGCAGCCCAAGGACAGGGGCATGGGAGACCCAGTACTTC
abundance: once; v_gene: TRBV7-2; j_gene: TRBJ2-7; d_gene: TRBD1; CDR3aa: CASSSSGTGVGEQYF; CDR3nt: TGTGCCAGCAGCTCCTCCGGGACAGGGGTTGGCGAGCAGTACTTC
abundance: -; v_gene: TRBV7-9; j_gene: TRBJ1-3; d_gene: TRBD1; CDR3aa: CASSVGQGISGNTIYF; CDR3nt: TGTGCCAGCAGCGTAGGACAGGGAATCTCTGGAAACACCATATATTTT
abundance: once; v_gene: TRBV3-1/TRBV3-2; j_gene: TRBJ2-5; d_gene: -; CDR3aa: CASSQEGSALALPGETQYF; CDR3nt: TGTGCCAGCAGCCAAGAAGGTTCGGCACTAGCCCTGCCAGGGGAGACCCAGTACTTC
abundance: -; v_gene: TRBV15; j_gene: TRBJ2-1; d_gene: TRBD2; CDR3aa: CATRGLARFSYNEQFF; CDR3nt: TGTGCCACCCGGGGACTAGCGAGGTTTTCCTACAATGAGCAGTTCTTC
abundance: -; v_gene: TRBV7-2; j_gene: TRBJ2-7; d_gene: TRBD2; CDR3aa: CASSPSSSGLAGEVYEQYF; CDR3nt: TGTGCCAGCAGCCCGAGCAGCTCCGGACTAGCGGGGGAAGTCTACGAGCAGTACTTC
abundance: -; v_gene: TRBV11-2; j_gene: TRBJ2-5; d_gene: -; CDR3aa: CASSLNSGIQETQYF; CDR3nt: TGTGCCAGCAGCTTGAACTCAGGGATCCAAGAGACCCAGTACTTC
abundance: -; v_gene: TRBV6-2/TRBV6-3; j_gene: TRBJ2-5; d_gene: TRBD2; CDR3aa: CASSSSGRETQYF; CDR3nt: TGTGCCAGCAGTTCTAGCGGGAGAGAGACCCAGTACTTC
abundance: -; v_gene: TRBV11-3; j_gene: TRBJ2-5; d_gene: TRBD2; CDR3aa: CASSSGRADLETQYF; CDR3nt: TGTGCCAGCTCTAGCGGGAGGGCCGATCTGGAGACCCAGTACTTC
abundance: -; v_gene: TRBV6-6; j_gene: TRBJ1-1; d_gene: TRBD1; CDR3aa: CASSLRDRGAEAFF; CDR3nt: TGTGCCAGCAGCCTCCGGGACAGGGGCGCTGAAGCTTTCTTT
abundance: -; v_gene: TRBV5-1; j_gene: TRBJ2-7; d_gene: TRBD2; CDR3aa: CASSPKPGLVSHEQYF; CDR3nt: TGCGCCAGCAGCCCCAAACCGGGACTAGTATCCCACGAGCAGTACTTC